The source of this T cell receptor (beta chain) is a study of blood T cell repertoires in COVID-19. Background on the study: Material from acute and convalescent COVID-19 was sourced from the United States, Italy and Spain. T cells, B-cell-depleted T cells, or PBMCs provided the cDNA or gDNA that served as material.

J gave up 0 bases and V 8 bases, and 6 bases lay outside the gene matches. The length of the CDR3 is 14 residues. Germline-derived CDR1 and CDR2 are SNHLY and FYNNEI. Original analysis: Using reference gene primer amplification, nucleated cell counts were estimated. Libraries were prepared by immunoSEQ multiplex PCR; TCRdb keeps only in-frame clonotypes and omits some of them. The V and J calls and the clone size are those of that table, but D and trimming were determined from the DNA. The sample includes around 250,000 clones, roughly 80% of them seen just once. The clonotype was recovered from a woman under 30 with acute or convalescent COVID-19. The material sequenced was peripheral blood. The genes are TRBV2 and TRBJ1-1, with 7 nucleotides matching TRBD1. For the CDR3, the DNA is TGTGCCAGCGACAGGGCCCTCATGAACACTGAAGCTTTCTTT. This encodes CASDRALMNTEAFF.